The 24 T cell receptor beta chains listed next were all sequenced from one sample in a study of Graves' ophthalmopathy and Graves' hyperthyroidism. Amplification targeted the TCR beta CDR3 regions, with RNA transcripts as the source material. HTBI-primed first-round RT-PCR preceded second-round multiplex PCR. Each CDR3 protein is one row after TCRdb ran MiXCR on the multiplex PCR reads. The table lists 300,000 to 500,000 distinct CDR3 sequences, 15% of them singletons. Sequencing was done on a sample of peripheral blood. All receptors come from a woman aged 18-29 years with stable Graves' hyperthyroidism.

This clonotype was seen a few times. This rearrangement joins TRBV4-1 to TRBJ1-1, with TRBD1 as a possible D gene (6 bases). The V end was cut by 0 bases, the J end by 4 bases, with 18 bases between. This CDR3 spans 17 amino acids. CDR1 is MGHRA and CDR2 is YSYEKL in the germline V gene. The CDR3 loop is CASSQDPRVGRGTEAFF. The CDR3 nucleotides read TGCGCCAGCAGCCAAGATCCGCGGGTGGGCAGGGGCACTGAAGCTTTCTTT.

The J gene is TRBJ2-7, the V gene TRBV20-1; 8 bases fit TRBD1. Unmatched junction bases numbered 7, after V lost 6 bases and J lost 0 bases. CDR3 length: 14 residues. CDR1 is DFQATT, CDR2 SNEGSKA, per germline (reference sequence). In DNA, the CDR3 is TGCAGTGCCAACCCAGGGGGCAGCTCCTACGAGCAGTACTTC. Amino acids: CSANPGGSSYEQYF.

The CDR3, as DNA: TGCGCCAGCAGCTTGATTGGGACTACTAACACCGGGGAGCTGTTTTTT. The encoded protein is CASSLIGTTNTGELFF. The chain employs TRBV5-1 and TRBJ2-2; 7 bases line up with TRBD2. Germline V gives CDR1 SGHRS, CDR2 YFSETQ. Trimming cost V 1 base and J 2 bases; bases outside gene matches: 5. The CDR3 spans 16 residues.

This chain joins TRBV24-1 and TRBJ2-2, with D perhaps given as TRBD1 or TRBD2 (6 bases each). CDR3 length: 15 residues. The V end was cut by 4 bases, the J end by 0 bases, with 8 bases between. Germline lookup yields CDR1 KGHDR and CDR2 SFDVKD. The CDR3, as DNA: TGTGCCACCAGTGACGGGGGCGCGAACACCGGGGAGCTGTTTTTT. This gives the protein CATSDGGANTGELFF.

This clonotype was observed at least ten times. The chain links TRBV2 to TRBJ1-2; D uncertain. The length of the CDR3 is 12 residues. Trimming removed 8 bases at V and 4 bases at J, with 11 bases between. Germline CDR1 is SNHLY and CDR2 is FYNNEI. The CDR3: CASPTPSYGYTF. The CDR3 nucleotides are TGTGCCAGCCCGACTCCCTCCTATGGCTACACCTTC.

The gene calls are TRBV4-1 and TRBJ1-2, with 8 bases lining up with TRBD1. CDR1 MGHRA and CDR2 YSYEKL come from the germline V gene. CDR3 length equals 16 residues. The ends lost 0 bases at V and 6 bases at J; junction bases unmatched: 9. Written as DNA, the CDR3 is TGCGCCAGCAGCCAAGACCCCTGGACAGGGAGAGATGGCTACACCTTC. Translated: CASSQDPWTGRDGYTF.

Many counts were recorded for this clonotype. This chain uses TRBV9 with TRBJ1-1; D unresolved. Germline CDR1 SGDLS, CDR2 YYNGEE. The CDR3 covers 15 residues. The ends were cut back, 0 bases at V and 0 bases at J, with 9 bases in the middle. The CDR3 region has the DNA TGTGCCAGCAGCGTAGAAGGCAGTTTGAACACTGAAGCTTTCTTT. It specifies CASSVEGSLNTEAFF.

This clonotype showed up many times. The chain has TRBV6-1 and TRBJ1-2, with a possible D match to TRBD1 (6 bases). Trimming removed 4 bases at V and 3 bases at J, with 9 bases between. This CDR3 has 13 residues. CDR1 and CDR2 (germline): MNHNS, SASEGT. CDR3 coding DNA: TGTGCCAGCAGTGTCAACAGGGACTATGGCTACACCTTC. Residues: CASSVNRDYGYTF.

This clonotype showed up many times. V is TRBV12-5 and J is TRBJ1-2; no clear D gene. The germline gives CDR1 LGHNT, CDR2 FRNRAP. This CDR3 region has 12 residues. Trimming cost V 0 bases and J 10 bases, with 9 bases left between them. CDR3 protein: CASGLVSPPYTF. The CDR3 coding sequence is TGTGCTAGTGGTTTGGTATCCCCCCCCTACACCTTC.

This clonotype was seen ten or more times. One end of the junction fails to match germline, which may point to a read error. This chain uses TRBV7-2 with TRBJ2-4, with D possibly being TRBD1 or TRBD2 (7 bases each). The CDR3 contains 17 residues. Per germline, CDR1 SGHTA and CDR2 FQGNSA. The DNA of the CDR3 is TGTGCCAGCAGCCCACCCCTGGCGGGGGCAGGGGGTAACATTAAGTACTTC. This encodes CASSPPLAGAGGNIKYF.

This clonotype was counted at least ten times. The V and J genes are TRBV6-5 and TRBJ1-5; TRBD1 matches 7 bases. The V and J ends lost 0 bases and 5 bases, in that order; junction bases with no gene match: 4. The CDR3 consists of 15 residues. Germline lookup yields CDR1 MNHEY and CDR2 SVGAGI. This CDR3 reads CASSYSTGTDQPQHF. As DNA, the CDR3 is TGTGCCAGCAGTTACTCGACGGGGACAGATCAGCCCCAGCATTTT.

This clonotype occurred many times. The CDR3 DNA reads TGTGCCAGCAGTTTAGGGACAGGTCGCACCGGGGAGCTGTTTTTT. This gives the protein CASSLGTGRTGELFF. The gene calls are TRBV12-3 or TRBV12-4 and TRBJ2-2, with 7 bases fitting TRBD1. The CDR3 extends over 15 amino acids. V lost 1 base, J lost 4 bases, and 3 bases stayed unmatched.

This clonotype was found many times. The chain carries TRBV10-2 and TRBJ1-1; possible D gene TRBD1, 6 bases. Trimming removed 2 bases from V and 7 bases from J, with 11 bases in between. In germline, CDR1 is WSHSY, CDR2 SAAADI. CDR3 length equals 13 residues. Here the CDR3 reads CASSEIGGHEAFF. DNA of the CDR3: TGCGCCAGCAGTGAGATCGGGGGACATGAAGCTTTCTTT.

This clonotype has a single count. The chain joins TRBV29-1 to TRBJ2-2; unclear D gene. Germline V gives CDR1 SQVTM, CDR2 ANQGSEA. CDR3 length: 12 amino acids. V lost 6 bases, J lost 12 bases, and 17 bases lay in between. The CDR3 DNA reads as TGCAGCGTCCAACTCGGCACGATTAAGCTGTTTTTT. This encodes CSVQLGTIKLFF.

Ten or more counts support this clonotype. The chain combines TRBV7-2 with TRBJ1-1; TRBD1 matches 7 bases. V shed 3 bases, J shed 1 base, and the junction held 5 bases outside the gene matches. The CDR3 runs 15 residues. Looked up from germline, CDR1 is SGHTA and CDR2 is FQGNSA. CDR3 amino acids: CASSLTGFSNTEAFF. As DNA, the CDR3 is TGTGCCAGCAGCTTGACAGGGTTTTCGAACACTGAAGCTTTCTTT. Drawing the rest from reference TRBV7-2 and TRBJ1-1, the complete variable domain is GAGVSQSPSNKVTEKGKDVELRCDPISGHTALYWYRQSLGQGLEFLIYFQGNSAPDKSGLPSDRFSAERTGGSVSTLTIQRTQQEDSAVYLCASSLTGFSNTEAFFGQGTRLTVV.

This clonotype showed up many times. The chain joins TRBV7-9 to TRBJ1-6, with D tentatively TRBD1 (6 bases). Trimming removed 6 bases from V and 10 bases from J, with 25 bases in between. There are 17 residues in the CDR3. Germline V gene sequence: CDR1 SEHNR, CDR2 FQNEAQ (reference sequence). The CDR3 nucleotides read TGTGCCAGCAGTCCCCCTTCGGGGGCGGGGTTGGGATCACCCCTCCACTTT. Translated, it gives CASSPPSGAGLGSPLHF.

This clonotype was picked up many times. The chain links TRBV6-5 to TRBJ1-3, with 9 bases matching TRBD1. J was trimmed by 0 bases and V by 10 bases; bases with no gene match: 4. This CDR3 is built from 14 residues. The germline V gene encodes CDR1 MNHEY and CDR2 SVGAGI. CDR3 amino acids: CATRDRDSGNTIYF. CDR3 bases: TGTGCCACTCGGGACAGGGACTCTGGAAACACCATATATTTT.

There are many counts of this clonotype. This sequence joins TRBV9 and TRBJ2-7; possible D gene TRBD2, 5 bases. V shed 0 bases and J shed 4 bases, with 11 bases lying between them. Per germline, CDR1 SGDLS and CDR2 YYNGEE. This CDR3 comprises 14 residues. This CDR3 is CASSVDPRGYEQYF. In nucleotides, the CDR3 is TGTGCCAGCAGCGTAGATCCAAGAGGGTACGAGCAGTACTTC.

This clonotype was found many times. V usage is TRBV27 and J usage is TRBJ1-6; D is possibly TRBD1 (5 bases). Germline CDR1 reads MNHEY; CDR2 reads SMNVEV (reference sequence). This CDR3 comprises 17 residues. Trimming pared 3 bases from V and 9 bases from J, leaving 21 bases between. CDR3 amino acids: CASSFNGGAIGRSPLHF. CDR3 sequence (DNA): TGTGCCAGCAGTTTCAATGGCGGGGCCATAGGACGTTCACCCCTCCACTTT.

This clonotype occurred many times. CDR3 protein: CASSLAVQSGTRPLIETQYF. CDR3 DNA: TGTGCCAGCAGCTTAGCTGTCCAGTCCGGGACTAGACCCCTTATCGAGACCCAGTACTTC. J is TRBJ2-5 and V is TRBV7-8; the match to TRBD2 covers 8 bases. Germline V gives CDR1 SGHVS, CDR2 FQNEAQ. This CDR3 has 20 residues. Unmatched junction bases numbered 20, after V lost 0 bases and J lost 5 bases.

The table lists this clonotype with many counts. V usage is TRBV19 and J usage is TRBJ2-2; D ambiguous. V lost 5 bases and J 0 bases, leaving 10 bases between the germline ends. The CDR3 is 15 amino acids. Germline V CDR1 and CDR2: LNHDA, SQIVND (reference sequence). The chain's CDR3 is CASSLRFTNTGELFF. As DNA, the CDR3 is TGTGCCAGTAGTCTCCGTTTCACGAACACCGGGGAGCTGTTTTTT.

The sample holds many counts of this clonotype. CDR3 sequence: CASSLEFGTGLYF. Here the CDR3 DNA reads TGCGCCAGCAGCTTGGAGTTCGGGACAGGGTTGTACTTC. This chain connects TRBV5-1 to TRBJ2-7; 9 bases are a match to TRBD1. Losses at the gene ends were 0 bases for V and 12 bases for J; bases not matched to a gene: 7. This CDR3 has 13 residues. The germline gives CDR1 SGHRS, CDR2 YFSETQ.

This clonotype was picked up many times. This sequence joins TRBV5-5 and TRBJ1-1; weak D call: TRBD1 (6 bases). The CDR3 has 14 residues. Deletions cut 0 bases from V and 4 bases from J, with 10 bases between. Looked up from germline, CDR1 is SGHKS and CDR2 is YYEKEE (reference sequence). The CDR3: CASSLEGGITEAFF. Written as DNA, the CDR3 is TGTGCCAGCAGCTTGGAGGGGGGAATCACTGAAGCTTTCTTT.

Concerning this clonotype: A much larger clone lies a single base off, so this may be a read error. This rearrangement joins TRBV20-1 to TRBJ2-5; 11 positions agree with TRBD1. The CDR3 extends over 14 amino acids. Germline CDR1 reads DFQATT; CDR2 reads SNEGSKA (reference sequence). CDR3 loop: CSAIGTGGWETQDF. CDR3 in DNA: TGCAGTGCTATCGGGACAGGGGGTTGGGAGACCCAGGACTTC.